This entry features one TCR beta chain sequence. There are 13 residues in the CDR3. With 6 bases clipped from V and 10 bases from J, the junction kept 11 bases outside the gene matches. CDR1 LNHNV and CDR2 YYDKDF come from the germline V gene (reference sequence). The data are from a study of cytomegalovirus exposure and HLA in healthy donors. The PCR made use of 60 Vbeta and 13 Jbeta primers. Sequencing used immunoSEQ multiplex PCR; TCRdb keeps in-frame clones, though not all of them. The sample holds some 130,000 clones. Nominally healthy donors provided the samples, though records likely missed some immune exposures.

What was sequenced was PBMCs. This chain uses TRBV15 with TRBJ2-7, with 8 bases aligning to TRBD1. This clonotype was sampled from a woman aged 35 to 49 in good health and CMV-seronegative. The chain's CDR3 is CATRNDPGGAQYF. The DNA for the CDR3 is TGTGCCACCAGAAATGACCCAGGGGGCGCTCAGTACTTC. Combining the CDR3 with reference TRBV15 and TRBJ2-7 gives the whole variable domain DAMVIQNPRYQVTQFGKPVTLSCSQTLNHNVMYWYQQKSSQAPKLLFHYYDKDFNNEADTPDNFQSRRPNTSFCFLDIRSPGLGDTAMYLCATRNDPGGAQYFGPGTRLTVT.